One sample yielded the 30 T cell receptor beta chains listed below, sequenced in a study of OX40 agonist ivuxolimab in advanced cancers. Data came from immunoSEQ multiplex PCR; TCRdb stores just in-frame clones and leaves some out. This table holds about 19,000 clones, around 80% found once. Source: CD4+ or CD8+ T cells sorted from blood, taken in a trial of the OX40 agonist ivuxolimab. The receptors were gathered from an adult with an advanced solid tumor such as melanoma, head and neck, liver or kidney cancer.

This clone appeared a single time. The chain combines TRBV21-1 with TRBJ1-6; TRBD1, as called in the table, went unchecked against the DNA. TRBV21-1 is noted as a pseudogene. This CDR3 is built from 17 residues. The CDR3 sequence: CASSRPYQGVQYSPLHF. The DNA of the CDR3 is TGTGCCAGCAGCAGACCCTATCAGGGGGTACAGTATTCACCCCTCCACTTT.

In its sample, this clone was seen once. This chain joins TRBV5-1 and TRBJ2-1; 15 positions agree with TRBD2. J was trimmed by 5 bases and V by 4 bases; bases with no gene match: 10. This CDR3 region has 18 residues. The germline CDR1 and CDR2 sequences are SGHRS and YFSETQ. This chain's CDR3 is CASSPGTSGRQGNNEQFF. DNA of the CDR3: TGCGCCAGCAGCCCCGGGACTAGCGGGAGGCAAGGTAACAATGAGCAGTTCTTC. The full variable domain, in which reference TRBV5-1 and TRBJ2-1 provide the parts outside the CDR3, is KAGVTQTPRYLIKTRGQQVTLSCSPISGHRSVSWYQQTPGQGLQFLFEYFSETQRNKGNFPGRFSGRQFSNSRSEMNVSTLELGDSALYLCASSPGTSGRQGNNEQFFGPGTRLTVL.

In DNA, the CDR3 is TGTGCCAGCAGCTTAGTCACCAGACGAGAGACCCAGTACTTC. This sequence encodes CASSLVTRRETQYF. The V call is TRBV7-9, the J call TRBJ2-5; D is uncertain. Trimming cost V 1 base and J 4 bases, with 10 bases left between them. This CDR3 spans 14 amino acids. CDR1 and CDR2 (germline): SEHNR, FQNEAQ (reference sequence).

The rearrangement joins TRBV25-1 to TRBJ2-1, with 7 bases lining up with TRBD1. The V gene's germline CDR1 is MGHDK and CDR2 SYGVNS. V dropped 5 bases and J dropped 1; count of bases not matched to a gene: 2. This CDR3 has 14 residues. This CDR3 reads CASSPGGSYNEQFF. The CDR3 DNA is TGTGCCAGCAGTCCAGGGGGATCCTACAATGAGCAGTTCTTC.

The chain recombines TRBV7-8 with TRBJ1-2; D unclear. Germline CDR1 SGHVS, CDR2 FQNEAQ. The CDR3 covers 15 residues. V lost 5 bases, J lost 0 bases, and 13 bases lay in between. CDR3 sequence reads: CASSKGRSPNYGYTF. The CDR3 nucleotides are TGTGCCAGCAGCAAAGGGCGGAGTCCTAACTATGGCTACACCTTC. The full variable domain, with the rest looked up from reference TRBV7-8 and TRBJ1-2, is GAGVSQSPRYKVAKRGQDVALRCDPISGHVSLFWYQQALGQGPEFLTYFQNEAQLDKSGLPSDRFFAERPEGSVSTLKIQRTQQEDSAVYLCASSKGRSPNYGYTFGSGTRLTVV.

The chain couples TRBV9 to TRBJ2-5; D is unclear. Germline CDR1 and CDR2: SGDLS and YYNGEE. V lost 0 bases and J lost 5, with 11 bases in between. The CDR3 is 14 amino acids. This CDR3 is CASSVATTRETQYF. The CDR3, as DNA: TGTGCCAGCAGCGTAGCTACTACGAGGGAGACCCAGTACTTC.

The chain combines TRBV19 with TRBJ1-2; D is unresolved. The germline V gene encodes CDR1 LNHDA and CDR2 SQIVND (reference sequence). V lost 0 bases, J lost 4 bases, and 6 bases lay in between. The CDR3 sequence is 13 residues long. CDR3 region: CASSIEGSYGYTF. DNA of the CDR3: TGTGCCAGTAGTATAGAAGGTAGCTATGGCTACACCTTC.

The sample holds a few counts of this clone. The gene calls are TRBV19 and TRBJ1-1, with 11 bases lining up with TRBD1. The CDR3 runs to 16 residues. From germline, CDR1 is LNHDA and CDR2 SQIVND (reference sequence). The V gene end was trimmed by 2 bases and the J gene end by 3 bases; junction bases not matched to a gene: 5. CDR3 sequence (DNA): TGTGCCAGTAGTATACGGACAGGGGGCTTTTACACTGAAGCTTTCTTT. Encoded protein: CASSIRTGGFYTEAFF.

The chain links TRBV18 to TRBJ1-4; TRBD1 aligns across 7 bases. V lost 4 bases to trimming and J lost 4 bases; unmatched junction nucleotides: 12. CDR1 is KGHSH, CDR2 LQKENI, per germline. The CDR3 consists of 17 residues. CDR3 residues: CASSRDSYFTSNEKLFF. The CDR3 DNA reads TGTGCCAGCTCACGGGACAGCTATTTTACCAGTAATGAAAAACTGTTTTTT.

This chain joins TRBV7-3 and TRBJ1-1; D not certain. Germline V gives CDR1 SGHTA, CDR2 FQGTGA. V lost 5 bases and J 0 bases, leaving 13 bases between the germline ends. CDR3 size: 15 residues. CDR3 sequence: CASSEDGGMNTEAFF. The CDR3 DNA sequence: TGTGCCAGCAGCGAGGACGGCGGTATGAACACTGAAGCTTTCTTT.

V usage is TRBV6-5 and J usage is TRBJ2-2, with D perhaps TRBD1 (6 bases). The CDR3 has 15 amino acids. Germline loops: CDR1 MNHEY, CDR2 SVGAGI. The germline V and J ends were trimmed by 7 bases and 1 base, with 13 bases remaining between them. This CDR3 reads CASNLQGGNTGELFF. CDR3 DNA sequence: TGTGCCAGCAACTTACAGGGTGGGAACACCGGGGAGCTGTTTTTT.

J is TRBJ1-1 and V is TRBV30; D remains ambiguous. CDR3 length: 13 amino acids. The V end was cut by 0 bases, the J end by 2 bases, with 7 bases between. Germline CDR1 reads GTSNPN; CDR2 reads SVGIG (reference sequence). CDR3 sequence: CAWSVLSNTEAFF. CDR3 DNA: TGTGCCTGGAGTGTACTTTCCAACACTGAAGCTTTCTTT. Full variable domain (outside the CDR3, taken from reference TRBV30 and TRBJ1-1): SQTIHQWPATLVQPVGSPLSLECTVEGTSNPNLYWYRQAAGRGLQLLFYSVGIGQISSEVPQNLSASRPQDRQFILSSKKLLLSDSGFYLCAWSVLSNTEAFFGQGTRLTVV.

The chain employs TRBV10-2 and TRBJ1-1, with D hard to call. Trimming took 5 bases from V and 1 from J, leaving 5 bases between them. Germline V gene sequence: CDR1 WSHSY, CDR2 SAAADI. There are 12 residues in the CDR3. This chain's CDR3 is CASSQGNTEAFF. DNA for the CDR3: TGCGCCAGCAGTCAAGGGAACACTGAAGCTTTCTTT.

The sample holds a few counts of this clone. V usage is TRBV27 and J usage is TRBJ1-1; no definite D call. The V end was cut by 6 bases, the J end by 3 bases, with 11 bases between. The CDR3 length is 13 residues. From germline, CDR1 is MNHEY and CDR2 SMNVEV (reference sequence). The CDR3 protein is CASSHNGDTEAFF. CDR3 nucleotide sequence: TGTGCCAGCAGCCATAACGGGGACACTGAAGCTTTCTTT.

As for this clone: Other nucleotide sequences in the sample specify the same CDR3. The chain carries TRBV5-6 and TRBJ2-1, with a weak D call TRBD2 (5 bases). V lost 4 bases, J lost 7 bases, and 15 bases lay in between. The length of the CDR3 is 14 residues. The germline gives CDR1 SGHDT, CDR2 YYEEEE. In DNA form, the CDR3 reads TGTGCCAGCAGCACCGTGACGGGGTTGAATGAGCAGTTCTTC. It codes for CASSTVTGLNEQFF.

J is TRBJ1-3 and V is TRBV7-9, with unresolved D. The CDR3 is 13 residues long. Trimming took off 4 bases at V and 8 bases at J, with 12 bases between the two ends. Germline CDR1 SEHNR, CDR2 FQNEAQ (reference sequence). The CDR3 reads CASSSRPEDTIYF. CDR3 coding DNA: TGTGCCAGCAGCTCGCGTCCGGAGGACACCATATATTTT.

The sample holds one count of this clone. The CDR3, as DNA: TGTGCCAGCAGCCCTGGGACAGCCCTCACTGAAGCTTTCTTT. Protein product: CASSPGTALTEAFF. This chain uses TRBV9 with TRBJ1-1; 7 nucleotides align to TRBD1. Germline V lookup: CDR1 SGDLS, CDR2 YYNGEE. Losses at the gene ends were 4 bases for V and 4 bases for J; bases not matched to a gene: 7. The length of the CDR3 is 14 residues.

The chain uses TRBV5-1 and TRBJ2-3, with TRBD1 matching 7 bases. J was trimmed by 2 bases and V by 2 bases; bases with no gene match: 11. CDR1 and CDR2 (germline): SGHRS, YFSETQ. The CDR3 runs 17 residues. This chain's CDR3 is CASSFPVQGSSTDTQYF. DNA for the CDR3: TGCGCCAGCAGCTTTCCAGTACAGGGGTCCTCCACAGATACGCAGTATTTT. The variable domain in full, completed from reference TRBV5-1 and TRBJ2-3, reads KAGVTQTPRYLIKTRGQQVTLSCSPISGHRSVSWYQQTPGQGLQFLFEYFSETQRNKGNFPGRFSGRQFSNSRSEMNVSTLELGDSALYLCASSFPVQGSSTDTQYFGPGTRLTVL.

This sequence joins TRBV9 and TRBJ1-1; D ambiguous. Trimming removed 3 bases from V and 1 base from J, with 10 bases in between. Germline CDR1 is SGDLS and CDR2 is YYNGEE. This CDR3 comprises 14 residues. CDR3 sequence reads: CASSAGAGNTEAFF. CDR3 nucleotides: TGTGCCAGCAGCGCCGGTGCCGGGAACACTGAAGCTTTCTTT. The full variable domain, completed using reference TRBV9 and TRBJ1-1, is DSGVTQTPKHLITATGQRVTLRCSPRSGDLSVYWYQQSLDQGLQFLIQYYNGEERAKGNILERFSAQQFPDLHSELNLSSLELGDSALYFCASSAGAGNTEAFFGQGTRLTVV.

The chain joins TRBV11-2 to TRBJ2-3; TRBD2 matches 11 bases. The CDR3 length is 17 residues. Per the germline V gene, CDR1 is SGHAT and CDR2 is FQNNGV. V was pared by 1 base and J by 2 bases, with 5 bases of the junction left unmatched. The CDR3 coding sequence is TGTGCCAGCAGCTTAGGAAGACTAGCGGGGTTCACAGATACGCAGTATTTT. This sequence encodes CASSLGRLAGFTDTQYF.

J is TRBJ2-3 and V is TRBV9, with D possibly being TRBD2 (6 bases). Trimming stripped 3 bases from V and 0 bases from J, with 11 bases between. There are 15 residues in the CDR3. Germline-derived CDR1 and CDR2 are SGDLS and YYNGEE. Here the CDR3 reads CASSGSSVSTDTQYF. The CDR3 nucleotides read TGTGCCAGCAGCGGGTCTAGCGTTAGCACAGATACGCAGTATTTT.

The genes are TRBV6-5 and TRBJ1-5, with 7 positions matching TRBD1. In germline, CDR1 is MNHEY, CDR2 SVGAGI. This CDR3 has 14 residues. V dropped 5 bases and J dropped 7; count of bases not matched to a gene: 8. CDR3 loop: CASSPYRGDQPQHF. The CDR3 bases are TGTGCCAGCAGTCCCTACAGGGGAGACCAGCCCCAGCATTTT.

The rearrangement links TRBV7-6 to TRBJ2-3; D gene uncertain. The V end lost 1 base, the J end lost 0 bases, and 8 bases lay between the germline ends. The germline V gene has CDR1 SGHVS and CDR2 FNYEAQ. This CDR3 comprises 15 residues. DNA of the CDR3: TGTGCCAGCAGCTTAGAAACGGAGAGCACAGATACGCAGTATTTT. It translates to CASSLETESTDTQYF.

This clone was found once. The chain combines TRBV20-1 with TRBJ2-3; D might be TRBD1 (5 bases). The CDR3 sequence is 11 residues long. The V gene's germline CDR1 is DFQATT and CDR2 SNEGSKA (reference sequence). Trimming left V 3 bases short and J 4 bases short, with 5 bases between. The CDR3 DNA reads TGCAGTGCTAGGGGGCCAGATACGCAGTATTTT. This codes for CSARGPDTQYF.

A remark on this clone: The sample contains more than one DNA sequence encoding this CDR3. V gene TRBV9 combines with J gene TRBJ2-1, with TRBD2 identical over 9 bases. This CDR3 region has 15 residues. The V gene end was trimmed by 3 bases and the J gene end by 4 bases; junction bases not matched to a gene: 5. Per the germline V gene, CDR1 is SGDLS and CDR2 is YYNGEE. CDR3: CASSGIAGAYNEQFF. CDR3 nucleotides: TGTGCCAGCAGCGGTATAGCGGGAGCGTACAATGAGCAGTTCTTC.

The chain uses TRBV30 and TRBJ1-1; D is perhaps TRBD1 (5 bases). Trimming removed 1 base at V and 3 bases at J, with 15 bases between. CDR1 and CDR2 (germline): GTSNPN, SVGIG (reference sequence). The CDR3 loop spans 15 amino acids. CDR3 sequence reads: CAWSGWGLRDTEAFF. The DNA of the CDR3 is TGTGCCTGGAGTGGGTGGGGACTGCGGGACACTGAAGCTTTCTTT.

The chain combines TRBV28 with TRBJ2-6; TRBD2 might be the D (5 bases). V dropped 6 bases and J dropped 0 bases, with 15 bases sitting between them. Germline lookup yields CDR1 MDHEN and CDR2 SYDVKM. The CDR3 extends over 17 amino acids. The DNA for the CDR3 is TGTGCCAGCAGCCTGGGAGACACCGGCTCTGGGGCCAACGTCCTGACTTTC. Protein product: CASSLGDTGSGANVLTF.

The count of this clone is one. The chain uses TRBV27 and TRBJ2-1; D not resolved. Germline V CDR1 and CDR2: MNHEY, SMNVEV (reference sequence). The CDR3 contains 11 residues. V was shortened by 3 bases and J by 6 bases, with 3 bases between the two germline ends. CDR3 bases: TGTGCCAGCAGTTTTCGCAATGAGCAGTTCTTC. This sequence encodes CASSFRNEQFF.

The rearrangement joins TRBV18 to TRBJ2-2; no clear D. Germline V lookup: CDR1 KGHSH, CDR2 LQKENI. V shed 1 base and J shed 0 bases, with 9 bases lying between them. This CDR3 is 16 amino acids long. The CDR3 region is CASSPRSWANTGELFF. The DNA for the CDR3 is TGTGCCAGCTCACCACGCAGCTGGGCGAACACCGGGGAGCTGTTTTTT.

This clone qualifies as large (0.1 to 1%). As DNA, the CDR3 is TGTGCCAGCAGTCAACCGGGTCAAAATCAGCCCCAGCATTTT. This codes for CASSQPGQNQPQHF. The chain joins TRBV6-6 to TRBJ1-5, with unresolved D. V dropped 5 bases and J dropped 4 bases, with 12 bases sitting between them. Germline V gene data show CDR1 as MNHNY and CDR2 as SVGAGI (reference sequence). The CDR3 has 14 residues.